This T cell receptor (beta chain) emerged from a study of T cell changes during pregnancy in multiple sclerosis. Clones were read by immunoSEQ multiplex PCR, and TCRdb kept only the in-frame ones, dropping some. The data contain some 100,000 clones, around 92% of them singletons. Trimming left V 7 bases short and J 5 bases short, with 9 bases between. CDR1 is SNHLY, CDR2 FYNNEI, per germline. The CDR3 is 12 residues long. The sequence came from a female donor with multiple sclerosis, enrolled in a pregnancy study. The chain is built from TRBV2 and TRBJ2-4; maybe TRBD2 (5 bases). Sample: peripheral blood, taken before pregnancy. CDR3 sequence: CASKREQNIQYF. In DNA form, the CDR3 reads TGTGCCAGCAAGAGGGAGCAAAACATTCAGTACTTC.